This TCR beta chain was observed in a study of blood T cell repertoires in COVID-19 (dated by TCRdb to the early 2020s). Broadly, across the study: Samples from collaborators originated in the United States, Italy and Spain and spanned both the acute and convalescent phases of COVID-19. A freely available public database, intended as a resource for researchers studying the immune response to SARS-CoV-2, is where the repertoires were released. The samples were drawn from two sources: the first 160 participants of the ongoing ImmuneRACE study, and approximately 1,300 subjects contributed by 6 global collaborators. Subjects who had been exposed to COVID-19, were actively infected with it, or had recovered from it provided the deeply sampled blood TCRbeta repertoires that made up the dataset. HLA class I and class II types, where available, came from metadata supplied by the sample provider rather than from assay-based typing. The sample metadata nearly always contained a de-identified subject ID, COVID-19 status, age in years and sex. The material from the prospective study consisted of cDNA or gDNA derived from T cells, B-cell-depleted T cells, or PBMCs.

The collaborating institutions used their own protocols to collect whole blood in K2EDTA tubes. For TCRbeta analysis, collaborators shipped samples in one of three forms: frozen whole blood, isolated PBMCs, or DNA extracted from either of those sample types. About this clone: It has no known antigen specificity. No much larger clone exists at a distance of one base, and base qualities are not known.

TCRbeta CDR3 regions were amplified from genomic DNA using the immunoSEQ Assay, a bias-controlled multiplex PCR. Per the source publication's procedure: The number of nucleated cells in each sample was estimated by amplification of reference gene primers within the assay. Sequence reads were collapsed and filtered to measure the absolute abundance of every unique TCRbeta CDR3 rearrangement. For each sample, productive Simpson clonality was calculated as the square root of Simpson's diversity index across productive rearrangements. This is the immuneACCESS table as TCRdb keeps it, with only in-frame sequences that have V and J called. A part of the clones is gone; compared with another copy, unresolved V genes explain less than half, and the rest is unexplained. For V, J and clone size, that table is used; D and trimming come from the DNA. The sample includes some 160,000 clones, with under 80% observed a single time. The ten top clones hold about 4% of the sample.

Taken from the germline V gene, the CDR1 and CDR2 loops are MDHEN and SYDVKM. The CDR3 holds 15 amino acids from the cysteine to the phenylalanine. The entry retains the CDR3 DNA only, 45 bases that are in frame from base 1. V drops 10 bases and J drops 3 bases, leaving 16 bases in between. Study-wide conclusions, independent of this receptor: The quantity of clinical and demographic metadata differed by source and by participant and was supplied without curation.

This clonotype originated in a man in his 60s with acute or convalescent COVID-19. The material sequenced was peripheral blood. The rearranged chain carries TRBV28 and TRBJ1-6, with the D gene not clear enough to name. The CDR3 here reads CATLPRGLYNSPLHF. The DNA sequence is as follows: TGTGCCACCTTACCTCGGGGTCTCTATAATTCACCCCTCCACTTT.